What follows is one T cell receptor (beta chain) and its context. The germline V and J ends were trimmed by 6 bases and 4 bases, with 12 bases remaining between them. Germline V gene data show CDR1 as MNHEY and CDR2 as SVGAGI. CDR3 length: 13 amino acids. MiXCR, run by TCRdb on the PCR reads, gives a single entry per CDR3 protein. Of approximately 90,000 distinct CDR3 sequences detected, around half appear once; the ten largest clones hold over 9.5%. The data derive from a study of CDR3 diversity in severe acne. The rearrangement joins TRBV6-5 to TRBJ1-1; weak D call: TRBD1 (6 bases). Sample: blood. The receptor's source is a male donor in good health, serving as a control. CDR3 DNA sequence: TGTGCCAGCAGCCAACAGGGCGGCACTGAAGCTTTCTTT. It yields the protein CASSQQGGTEAFF.